The 2 T cell receptor beta chains below were found in one sample sequenced in a study of CD8 T cells in ankylosing spondylitis. TCRdb reanalysed the 5' RACE reads using MiXCR and keeps one entry per CDR3 protein. The table lists some 87,000 distinct CDR3 sequences, about 27% of them singletons. Input material: blood, either unsorted or a sorted T cell fraction (not recorded which). The receptors shown here come from a male donor with ankylosing spondylitis or in good health (not recorded which).

The DNA for the CDR3 is TGCAGCGTTGAGGAGGGGTTTTCCACTGAAGCTTTCTTT. It translates to CSVEEGFSTEAFF. V gene TRBV29-1 combines with J gene TRBJ1-1; a weak D match, TRBD1 (5 bases). Germline CDR1 SQVTM, CDR2 ANQGSEA. Trimming took 3 bases from V and 4 from J, leaving 12 bases between them. The CDR3 extends over 13 amino acids.

This clonotype showed up just a few times. The V gene is TRBV5-1, the J gene TRBJ1-5; D may be TRBD1 (6 bases). V shed 0 bases and J shed 2 bases, with 9 bases lying between them. The germline V gene encodes CDR1 SGHRS and CDR2 YFSETQ. CDR3 length: 15 residues. For the CDR3, the DNA is TGCGCCAGCAGCTTGGATCCAGGGGGCAATCAGCCCCAGCATTTT. It translates to CASSLDPGGNQPQHF.